The clone carrying this T cell receptor (beta chain) appeared once. Authors of the study amplified TCR beta CDR3 regions from RNA transcripts. A set of HTBI primers served as the primers for a first-round RT-PCR of the TCR CDR3. TCRdb called the multiplex PCR reads again in MiXCR, with one record for every CDR3 protein. The data contain roughly 500,000 distinct CDR3 sequences, more than 45% of them seen just once; the ten biggest clones take up roughly 19%. The V gene lost 0 bases and the J gene lost 10 bases, with 11 bases spanning the gap. The V gene's germline CDR1 is MRHNA and CDR2 SNTAGT. This CDR3 spans 13 amino acids. The data were taken from a study of T cells in Graves' hyperthyroidism and ophthalmopathy.

Sequenced input: peripheral blood or thyroid tissue (not recorded which). The gene calls are TRBV6-4 and TRBJ2-3; D possibly corresponds to TRBD2 (6 bases). This sequence was found in an adult woman with Graves' disease, either hyperthyroidism or ophthalmopathy (not recorded which). The CDR3 sequence is CASSDSPLAPQYF. CDR3 nucleotide sequence: TGTGCCAGCAGTGACTCCCCCCTAGCGCCGCAGTATTTT.